One T cell receptor beta chain is described in this entry. Trimming cost V 11 bases and J 4 bases, with 15 bases left between them. Looked up from germline, CDR1 is MNHEY and CDR2 is SMNVEV (reference sequence). The CDR3 consists of 12 residues. This record belongs to a study of cytomegalovirus exposure and HLA in healthy donors. The PCR had 60 Vbeta and 13 Jbeta primers. Sequenced by immunoSEQ multiplex PCR; TCRdb stores in-frame clones only, minus some. In the table there are about 180,000 clones, 79% of which are singletons. The rearrangement links TRBV27 to TRBJ2-7; tentative D call: TRBD1 (5 bases). The sequenced sample consisted of PBMCs. The origin of this receptor is a woman between 35 and 50 years old in good health and CMV-seronegative. In DNA form, the CDR3 reads TGTGCCGCAAGGGGTGCGGCTTACGAGCAGTACTTC. Its translation: CAARGAAYEQYF.